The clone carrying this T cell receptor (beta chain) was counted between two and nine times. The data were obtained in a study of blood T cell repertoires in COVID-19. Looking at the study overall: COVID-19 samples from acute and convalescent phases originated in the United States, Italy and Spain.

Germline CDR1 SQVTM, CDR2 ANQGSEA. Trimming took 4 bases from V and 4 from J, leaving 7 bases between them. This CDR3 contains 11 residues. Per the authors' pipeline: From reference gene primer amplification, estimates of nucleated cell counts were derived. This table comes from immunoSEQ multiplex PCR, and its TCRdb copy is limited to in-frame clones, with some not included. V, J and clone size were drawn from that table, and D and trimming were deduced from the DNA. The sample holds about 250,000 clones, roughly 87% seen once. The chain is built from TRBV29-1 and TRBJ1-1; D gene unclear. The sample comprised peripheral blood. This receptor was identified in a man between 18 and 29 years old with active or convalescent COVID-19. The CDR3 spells CSVGSSTEAFF. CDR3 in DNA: TGCAGCGTTGGGAGTAGCACTGAAGCTTTCTTT.